A selection of T cell receptor beta chains follows, all from one sample in a study of T cell responses to AZD1222 COVID-19 vaccine. Profiling relied on immunoSEQ multiplex PCR, and the TCRdb table lists in-frame clones only, not all of them. The profile covers 45,000 to 65,000 clones, with approximately 80% appearing a single time and roughly 5.2% taken by the ten largest. Sequences were derived from peripheral blood, sampled 28 days after the second AZD1222 dose. The receptors here all came from an adult who received the AZD1222 COVID-19 vaccine. Each CDR3 is given with its conserved first and last residue. D genes are given only for firm matches. Rows give clone size only sometimes, using once, few, many, or a class for an expanded clone.

v_call	clone_size	j_call	d_call	cdr3_aa	cdr3_nt
TRBV5-6	.	TRBJ1-2	.	CASSLVGQGTAGYTF	TGTGCCAGCAGCTTGGTCGGACAAGGGACGGCTGGCTACACCTTC
TRBV28	.	TRBJ1-2	.	CASSLRQLANYGYTF	TGTGCCAGCAGTTTAAGACAGTTAGCTAACTATGGCTACACCTTC
TRBV27	.	TRBJ2-2	.	CASCPGELFF	TGTGCCAGTTGCCCCGGGGAGCTGTTTTTT
TRBV28	.	TRBJ2-5	TRBD2	CASSTLAVQETQYF	TGTGCCAGCAGTACCCTAGCGGTTCAAGAGACCCAGTACTTC
TRBV5-1	.	TRBJ1-5	.	CASSPTGQGQDQPQHF	TGCGCCAGCAGCCCCACCGGGCAGGGCCAAGATCAGCCCCAGCATTTT
TRBV19	.	TRBJ2-7	.	CASSIVGGFSVYEQYF	TGTGCCAGTAGTATAGTAGGGGGGTTCTCAGTCTACGAGCAGTACTTC
TRBV19	once	TRBJ1-4	.	CAKSGRTDEKLFF	TGTGCCAAATCGGGGCGGACGGATGAAAAACTGTTTTTT
TRBV29-1	.	TRBJ2-4	TRBD2	CSVALAVAKNIQYF	TGCAGCGTTGCCCTAGCGGTAGCCAAAAACATTCAGTACTTC
TRBV28	.	TRBJ2-1	TRBD2	CASSLYPGGRAYNEQFF	TGTGCCAGCAGTTTATATCCCGGCGGGAGGGCCTACAATGAGCAGTTCTTC
TRBV14	.	TRBJ1-6	.	CASSQDPGGVSPLHF	TGTGCCAGCAGCCAAGACCCCGGAGGGGTTTCACCCCTCCACTTT
TRBV10-2	many	TRBJ2-1	TRBD2	CASRIERGSYNEQFF	TGCGCCAGCAGAATAGAGCGGGGTTCCTACAATGAGCAGTTCTTC
TRBV10-3	.	TRBJ1-5	.	CAIRTEPNQPQHF	TGTGCCATCAGGACAGAACCCAATCAGCCCCAGCATTTT
TRBV29-1	.	TRBJ2-1	.	CSVGISGSNEQFF	TGCAGCGTTGGGATTAGCGGATCGAATGAGCAGTTCTTC
TRBV4-2	.	TRBJ1-5	TRBD1	CASSQEPPGQGNQPQHF	TGTGCCAGCAGCCAAGAACCGCCGGGACAGGGCAATCAGCCCCAGCATTTT